The clone carrying this T cell receptor (beta chain) was picked up many times. What it binds is not known. The sample belongs to a study of HIV-infected patients and healthy controls. Study observations and caveats: HIV-associated CDR3 frequencies dropped significantly during therapy; CMV-associated ones, mostly rising, changed nonsignificantly. In healthy controls, MAIT alpha CDR3s were common; in HIV+ repertoires, severely depleted.

All unsorted peripheral T cells were captured because whole blood was used without fractionation. Germline lookup yields CDR1 MNHEY and CDR2 SVGEGT. The CDR3 totals 13 residues. V lost 0 bases to trimming and J lost 3 bases, with 3 bases between them. 500 ng RNA was reverse transcribed with alpha and beta constant-region primers. Using multiplexing indices, alpha and beta chain libraries were generated apart by chain-specific third strand synthesis. TCRdb fed the 5' RACE reads into MiXCR, producing one record per CDR3 protein. The repertoire consists of approximately 17,000 distinct CDR3 sequences, with around 9.2% occurring once and the leading ten covering more than 4.5%.

This clonotype was sampled from an adult in good health. The chain links TRBV6-2 or TRBV6-3 to TRBJ2-1; D gene ambiguous. The sequencing input was blood. DNA for the CDR3: TGTGCCAGCAGTTACTCGGACTACAATGAGCAGTTCTTC. Translation: CASSYSDYNEQFF.